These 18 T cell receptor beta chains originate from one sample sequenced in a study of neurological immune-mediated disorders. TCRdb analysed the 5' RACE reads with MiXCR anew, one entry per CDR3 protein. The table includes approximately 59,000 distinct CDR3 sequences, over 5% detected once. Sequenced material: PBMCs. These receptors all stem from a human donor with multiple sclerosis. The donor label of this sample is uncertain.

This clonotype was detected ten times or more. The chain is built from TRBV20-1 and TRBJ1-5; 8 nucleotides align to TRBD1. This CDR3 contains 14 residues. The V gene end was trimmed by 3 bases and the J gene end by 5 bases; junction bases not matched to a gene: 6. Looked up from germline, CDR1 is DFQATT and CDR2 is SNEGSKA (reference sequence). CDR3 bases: TGCAGTGCTAGTCCCCAGGGGGCATATCAGCCCCAGCATTTT. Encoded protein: CSASPQGAYQPQHF.

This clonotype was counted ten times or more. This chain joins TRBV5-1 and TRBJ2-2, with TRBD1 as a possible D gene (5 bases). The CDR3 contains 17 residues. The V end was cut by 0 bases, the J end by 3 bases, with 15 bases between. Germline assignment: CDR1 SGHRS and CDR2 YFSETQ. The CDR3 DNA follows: TGCGCCAGCAGCTTGGCGATCCAGGGCTGGGACACCGGGGAGCTGTTTTTT. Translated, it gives CASSLAIQGWDTGELFF.

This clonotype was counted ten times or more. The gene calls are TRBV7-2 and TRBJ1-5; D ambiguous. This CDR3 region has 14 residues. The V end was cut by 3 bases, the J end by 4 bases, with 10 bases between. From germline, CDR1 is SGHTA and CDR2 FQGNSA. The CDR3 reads CASSFDTLNQPQHF. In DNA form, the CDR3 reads TGTGCCAGCAGCTTTGACACCCTTAATCAGCCCCAGCATTTT.

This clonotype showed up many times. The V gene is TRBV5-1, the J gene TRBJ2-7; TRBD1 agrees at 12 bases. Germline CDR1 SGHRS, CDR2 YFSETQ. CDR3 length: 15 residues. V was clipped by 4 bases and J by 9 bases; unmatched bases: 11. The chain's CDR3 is CASSAGTGGPDGQYF. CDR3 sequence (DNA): TGCGCCAGCAGCGCCGGGACAGGGGGCCCCGACGGGCAGTACTTC.

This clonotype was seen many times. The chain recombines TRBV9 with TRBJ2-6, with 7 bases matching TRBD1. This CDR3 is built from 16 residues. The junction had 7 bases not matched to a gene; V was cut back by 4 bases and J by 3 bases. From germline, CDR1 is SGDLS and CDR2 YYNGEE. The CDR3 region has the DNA TGTGCCAGCAGCTTCCGAAGGGGGCATGGGGCCAACGTCCTGACTTTC. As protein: CASSFRRGHGANVLTF.

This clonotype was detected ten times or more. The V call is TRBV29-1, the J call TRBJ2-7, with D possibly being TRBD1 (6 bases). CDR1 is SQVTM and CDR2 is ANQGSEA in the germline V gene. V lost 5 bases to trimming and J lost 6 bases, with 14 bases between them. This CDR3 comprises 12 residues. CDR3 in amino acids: CSVSGTRREQYF. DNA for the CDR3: TGCAGCGTTTCCGGGACAAGGCGCGAGCAGTACTTC.

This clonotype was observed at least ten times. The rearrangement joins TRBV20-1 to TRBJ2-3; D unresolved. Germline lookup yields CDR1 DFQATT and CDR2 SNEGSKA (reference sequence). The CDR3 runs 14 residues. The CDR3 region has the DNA TGCAGCGCCATGGTGGCAAGTAGCACAGATACGCAGTATTTT. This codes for CSAMVASSTDTQYF.

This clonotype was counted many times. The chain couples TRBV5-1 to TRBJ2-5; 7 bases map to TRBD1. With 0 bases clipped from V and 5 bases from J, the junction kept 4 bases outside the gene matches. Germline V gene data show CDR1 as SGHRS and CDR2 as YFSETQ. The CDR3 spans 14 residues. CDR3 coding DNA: TGCGCCAGCAGCTTGGGAGGGACAGAGGAGACCCAGTACTTC. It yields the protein CASSLGGTEETQYF.

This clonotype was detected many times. CDR3 sequence: CASSALAGGLGTDTQYF. CDR3 nucleotides: TGCGCCAGCAGTGCCCTAGCGGGGGGGCTCGGCACAGATACGCAGTATTTT. The V gene is TRBV10-2, the J gene TRBJ2-3; 12 nucleotides agree with TRBD2. With 4 bases clipped from V and 1 base from J, the junction kept 6 bases outside the gene matches. Germline loops: CDR1 WSHSY, CDR2 SAAADI. The length of the CDR3 is 17 residues.

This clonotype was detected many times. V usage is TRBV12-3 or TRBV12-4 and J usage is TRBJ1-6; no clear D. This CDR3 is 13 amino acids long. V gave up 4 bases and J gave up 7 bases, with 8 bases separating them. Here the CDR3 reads CASSSNVNSPLHF. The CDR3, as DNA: TGTGCCAGCAGTTCTAACGTGAATTCACCCCTCCACTTT.

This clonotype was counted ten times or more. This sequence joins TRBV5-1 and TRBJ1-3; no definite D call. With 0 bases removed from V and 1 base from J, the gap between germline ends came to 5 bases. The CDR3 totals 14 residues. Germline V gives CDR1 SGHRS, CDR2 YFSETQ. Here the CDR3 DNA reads TGCGCCAGCAGCTTGGTAGGGTCTGGAAACACCATATATTTT. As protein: CASSLVGSGNTIYF.

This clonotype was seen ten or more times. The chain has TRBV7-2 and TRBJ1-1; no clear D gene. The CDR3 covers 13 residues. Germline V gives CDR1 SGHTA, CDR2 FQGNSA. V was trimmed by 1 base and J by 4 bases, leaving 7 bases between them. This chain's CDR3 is CASSLVFSTEAFF. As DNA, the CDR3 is TGTGCCAGCAGCTTAGTATTCTCCACTGAAGCTTTCTTT. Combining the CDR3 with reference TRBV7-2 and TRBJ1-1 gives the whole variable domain GAGVSQSPSNKVTEKGKDVELRCDPISGHTALYWYRQSLGQGLEFLIYFQGNSAPDKSGLPSDRFSAERTGGSVSTLTIQRTQQEDSAVYLCASSLVFSTEAFFGQGTRLTVV.

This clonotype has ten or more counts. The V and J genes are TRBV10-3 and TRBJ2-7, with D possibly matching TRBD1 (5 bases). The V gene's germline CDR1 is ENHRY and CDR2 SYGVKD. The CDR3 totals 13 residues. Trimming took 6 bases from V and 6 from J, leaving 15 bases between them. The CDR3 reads CAISRVESFEQYF. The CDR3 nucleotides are TGTGCCATCAGCAGGGTAGAGTCTTTCGAGCAGTACTTC.

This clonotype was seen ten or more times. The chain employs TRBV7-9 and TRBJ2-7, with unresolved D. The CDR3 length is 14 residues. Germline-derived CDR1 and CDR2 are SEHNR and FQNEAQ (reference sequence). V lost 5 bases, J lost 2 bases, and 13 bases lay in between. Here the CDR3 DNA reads TGTGCCAGCAGCCCAATCACAACAGCCTACGAGCAGTACTTC. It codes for CASSPITTAYEQYF.

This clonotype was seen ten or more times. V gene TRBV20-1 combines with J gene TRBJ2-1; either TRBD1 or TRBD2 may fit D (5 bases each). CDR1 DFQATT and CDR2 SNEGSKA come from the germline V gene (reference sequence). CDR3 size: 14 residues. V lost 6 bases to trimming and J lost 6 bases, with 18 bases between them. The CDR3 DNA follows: TGCAGTGCCGTACCGGGGCGGACCCCCAATGAGCAGTTCTTC. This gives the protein CSAVPGRTPNEQFF.

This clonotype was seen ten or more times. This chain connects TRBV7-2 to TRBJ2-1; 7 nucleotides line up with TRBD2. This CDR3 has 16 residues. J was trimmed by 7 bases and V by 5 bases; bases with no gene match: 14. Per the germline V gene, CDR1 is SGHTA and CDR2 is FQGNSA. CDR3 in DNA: TGTGCCAGCAGCAGAACCGGGACTACCTCCGTAAATGAGCAGTTCTTC. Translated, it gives CASSRTGTTSVNEQFF.

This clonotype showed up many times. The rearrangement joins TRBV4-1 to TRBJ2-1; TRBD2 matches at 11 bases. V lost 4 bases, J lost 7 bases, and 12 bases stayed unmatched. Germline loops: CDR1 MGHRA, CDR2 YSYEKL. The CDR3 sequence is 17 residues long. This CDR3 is CASSRPPPLAGGNEQFF. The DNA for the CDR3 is TGCGCCAGCAGCCGCCCCCCCCCTCTAGCGGGGGGAAATGAGCAGTTCTTC.

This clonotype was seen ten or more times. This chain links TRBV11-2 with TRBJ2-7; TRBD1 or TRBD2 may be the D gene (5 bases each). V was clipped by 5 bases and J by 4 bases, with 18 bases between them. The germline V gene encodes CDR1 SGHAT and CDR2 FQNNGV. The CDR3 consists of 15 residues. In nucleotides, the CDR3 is TGTGCCAGCAGCCCCACGGGGACGGCCTTTTACGAGCAGTACTTC. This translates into CASSPTGTAFYEQYF.